Each of the 8 T cell receptor beta chains below was sequenced from the same sample in a study of PD-L1 blockade in urothelial cancer. Data came from immunoSEQ multiplex PCR; TCRdb stores just in-frame clones and leaves some out. The table records 70,000 to 85,000 clones, approximately 80% of them present only once. The specimen comprised PBMCs, sampled around atezolizumab (anti-PD-L1) treatment. The receptor set was obtained from a man aged 70-80 years with urothelial cancer.

The chain has TRBV9 and TRBJ2-2; a weak D match, TRBD1 (7 bases). Trimming removed 6 bases from V and 9 bases from J, with 21 bases in between. Germline lookup yields CDR1 SGDLS and CDR2 YYNGEE. CDR3 length: 15 residues. The CDR3 DNA sequence: TGTGCCAGCACCAGACCCAGGGGGGATTCTAGGGAGCTGTTTTTT. As protein: CASTRPRGDSRELFF. The whole variable domain, remainder taken from reference TRBV9 and TRBJ2-2, is DSGVTQTPKHLITATGQRVTLRCSPRSGDLSVYWYQQSLDQGLQFLIQYYNGEERAKGNILERFSAQQFPDLHSELNLSSLELGDSALYFCASTRPRGDSRELFFGEGSRLTVL.

This chain connects TRBV11-2 to TRBJ1-5; no clear D gene. CDR3 length: 13 residues. Germline V gene data show CDR1 as SGHAT and CDR2 as FQNNGV. Trimming removed 3 bases at V and 4 bases at J, with 7 bases between. Written as DNA, the CDR3 is TGTGCCAGCAGCTTCGGGGAAAATCAGCCCCAGCATTTT. Protein product: CASSFGENQPQHF. The full variable domain, in which reference TRBV11-2 and TRBJ1-5 provide the parts outside the CDR3, is EAGVAQSPRYKIIEKRQSVAFWCNPISGHATLYWYQQILGQGPKLLIQFQNNGVVDDSQLPKDRFSAERLKGVDSTLKIQPAKLEDSAVYLCASSFGENQPQHFGDGTRLSIL.

This clone was recorded a few times. The V gene is TRBV7-2, the J gene TRBJ2-7; a weak D match, TRBD2 (5 bases). CDR1 is SGHTA, CDR2 FQGNSA, per germline. The CDR3 loop spans 13 amino acids. The ends were cut back, 6 bases at V and 9 bases at J, with 18 bases in the middle. CDR3 loop: CASSIASPPRQYF. The CDR3 DNA reads as TGTGCCAGCAGTATAGCGTCGCCGCCTCGGCAGTACTTC.

The V call is TRBV11-1, the J call TRBJ2-1; 8 bases are a match to TRBD1. V gave up 1 base and J gave up 5 bases; unmatched junction bases: 4. The CDR3 loop spans 15 amino acids. CDR1 and CDR2 from the germline V gene are SGHAT and FQDESV (reference sequence). CDR3 residues: CASSLEQGVNNEQFF. CDR3 nucleotides: TGTGCCAGCAGCTTAGAACAGGGGGTGAACAATGAGCAGTTCTTC.

CDR3 residues: CASSLAGTEAFF. DNA of the CDR3: TGTGCCAGCAGCCTCGCCGGGACTGAAGCTTTCTTT. The chain is built from TRBV11-1 and TRBJ1-1; no clear D. CDR1 is SGHAT and CDR2 is FQDESV in the germline V gene (reference sequence). The CDR3 spans 12 residues. V dropped 5 bases and J dropped 5 bases, with 9 bases sitting between them.

The J gene is TRBJ2-7, the V gene TRBV5-6, with 9 nucleotides matching TRBD2. The CDR3 has 15 amino acids. In germline, CDR1 is SGHDT, CDR2 YYEEEE. The V segment lost 4 bases and the J segment 1 base; nucleotides outside the gene matches: 6. Here the CDR3 reads CASSVAGATSYEQYF. CDR3 DNA sequence: TGTGCCAGCAGCGTAGCGGGAGCCACATCCTACGAGCAGTACTTC.

The CDR3, as DNA: TGTGCCAGCAGTTTGCCCCTAGGAGGCACCGGGGAGCTGTTTTTT. It is translated as CASSLPLGGTGELFF. The chain is built from TRBV28 and TRBJ2-2, with D perhaps matching TRBD2 (5 bases). CDR3 size: 15 residues. Germline-derived CDR1 and CDR2 are MDHEN and SYDVKM. V lost 3 bases and J 4 bases, leaving 12 bases between the germline ends. Complete variable domain (other parts from reference TRBV28 and TRBJ2-2): DVKVTQSSRYLVKRTGEKVFLECVQDMDHENMFWYRQDPGLGLRLIYFSYDVKMKEKGDIPEGYSVSREKKERFSLILESASTNQTSMYLCASSLPLGGTGELFFGEGSRLTVL.

This chain uses TRBV18 with TRBJ2-5, with D perhaps matching TRBD1 (5 bases). The CDR3 spans 14 residues. CDR1 is KGHSH, CDR2 LQKENI, per germline. With 1 base removed from V and 2 bases from J, the gap between germline ends came to 8 bases. In DNA, the CDR3 is TGTGCCAGCTCACCACAGGGGCCACAAGAGACCCAGTACTTC. This codes for CASSPQGPQETQYF.